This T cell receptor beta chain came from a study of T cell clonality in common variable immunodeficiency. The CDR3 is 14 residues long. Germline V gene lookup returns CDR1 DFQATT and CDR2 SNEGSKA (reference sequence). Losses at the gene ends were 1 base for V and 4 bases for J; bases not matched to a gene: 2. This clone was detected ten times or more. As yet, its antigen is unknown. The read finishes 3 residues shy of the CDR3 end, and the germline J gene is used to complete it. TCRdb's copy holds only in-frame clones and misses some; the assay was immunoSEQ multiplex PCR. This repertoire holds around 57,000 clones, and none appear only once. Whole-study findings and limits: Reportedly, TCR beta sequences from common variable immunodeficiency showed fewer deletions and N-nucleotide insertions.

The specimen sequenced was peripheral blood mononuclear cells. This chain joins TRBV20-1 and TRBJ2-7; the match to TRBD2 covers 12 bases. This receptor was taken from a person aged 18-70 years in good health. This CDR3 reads CSARATSGSYEQYF. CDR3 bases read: TGCAGTGCTAGAGCGACTAGCGGGAGTTACGAG.